This record concerns one T cell receptor beta chain sequence. Enrolled through a virtual design, the participants were between 18 and 89 years of age and came from 24 US areas. Germline CDR1 reads SGHRS; CDR2 reads YFSETQ. The V and J ends lost 2 bases and 4 bases respectively, with 11 bases between them. The CDR3 loop spans 14 amino acids. The data were obtained in a study of blood T cell repertoires in COVID-19. Original processing methods: The authors estimated nucleated cell counts from reference gene primer amplification. Some clones are missing from TCRdb's copy, which holds only in-frame ones; the method was immunoSEQ multiplex PCR. The V and J calls and clone size come from that table; D and trimming were worked out from the DNA. The sample comprises 300,000 to 450,000 clones, more than 75% of which are singletons, and 1.2% rests with the top ten.

This rearrangement joins TRBV5-1 to TRBJ2-3, with a tentative D call TRBD1 (5 bases). Sequencing was done on a sample of PBMCs or T cells enriched from blood (not recorded which). The receptor comes from a woman between 18 and 29 years old who had recovered from COVID-19. CDR3: CASSFRVRSDTQYF. CDR3 bases: TGCGCCAGCAGCTTCAGGGTTCGGTCAGATACGCAGTATTTT.